The TCR beta chain described here comes from a study of cytomegalovirus exposure and HLA in healthy donors. Study details: The 120 validation repertoires, a later analysis reported, used the same platform as the 700 or so repertoires from the first cohort.

This CDR3 is built from 14 residues. V gave up 8 bases and J gave up 3 bases; unmatched junction bases: 6. Germline values: CDR1 SGHRS, CDR2 YFSETQ. Study-level findings and limits: Specificity for CMV antigens was confirmed in vitro for a few of the CMV-associated chains. Cytomegalovirus-associated TCR beta chains were listed, numbering approximately 150. The classifier was said to identify cytomegalovirus status with high specificity and sensitivity.

Note on this clone: The antigen is undetermined.

Assay used: immunoSEQ multiplex PCR; TCRdb lists only in-frame clones, some missing. The data contain some 76,000 clones, roughly 95% of them singletons. This sequence joins TRBV5-1 and TRBJ2-2; 8 nucleotides align to TRBD2. What was sequenced was PBMCs. The TCR was taken from a woman aged 18-30 years in good health and CMV-seropositive. Here the CDR3 reads CASMRGAHTGELFF. The CDR3 region has the DNA TGCGCCAGTATGCGGGGGGCCCACACCGGGGAGCTGTTTTTT. Full variable domain (rest looked up from reference TRBV5-1 and TRBJ2-2): KAGVTQTPRYLIKTRGQQVTLSCSPISGHRSVSWYQQTPGQGLQFLFEYFSETQRNKGNFPGRFSGRQFSNSRSEMNVSTLELGDSALYLCASMRGAHTGELFFGEGSRLTVL.